This TCR beta chain was identified in a study of monozygotic twins with inflammatory bowel disease. About this clonotype: Its cognate antigen is unknown.

General study points: Among T cells, the various subtypes were not distinguishable. Concordant and discordant twins showed no difference in repertoire similarity, possibly from limited power.

Template switching appended UMIs that held a 6-nucleotide sample barcode. For each CDR3 protein, TCRdb gives one entry from its re-call of the 5' RACE reads, without DNA. This sample contains about 160,000 distinct CDR3 sequences. The CDR3 is 13 amino acids. Per germline, CDR1 SGHRS and CDR2 YFSETQ. Sequenced sample: blood. The V and J genes are TRBV5-1 and TRBJ2-7; without DNA, the TCRdb call of TRBD1 cannot be checked. The clonotype originates from a human donor with ulcerative colitis or Crohn's disease, or a healthy co-twin of an affected twin (not recorded which). Here the CDR3 reads CASSSGTDYEQYF.